This T cell receptor (beta chain) stems from a study of shared clonotypes between healthy human individuals (dated by TCRdb to 2020 to 2022). Concerning the study at large: The cohort comprised a couple of women and a few men aged 18 to 49 years. Blood TCR repertoires of about five healthy adults were deeply sequenced to estimate repertoire size and the extent of clonotype sharing between individuals. Between about 0.9 and 9 billion PBMCs per donor were obtained by leukapheresis. For each donor, three plates each were used for CD4 naive and CD4 memory, two plates were used for CD8 naive, and one plate was used for CD8 memory. Libraries were prepared and TCR repertoires were sequenced by different laboratories using diverse techniques, in order to increase sequencing depth and limit assay-specific biases.

General findings and caveats noted by the study authors: Roughly 5.2% of naive CD4, roughly 3.6% of naive CD8, about 2.1% of memory CD4, and approximately 0.4% of memory CD8 clonotypes were shared across several donors. Rarefaction of sorted-subset datasets indicated incomplete sequencing despite the large sequencing depth. Clonotypes shared by all four sorted-subset donors showed higher generation probabilities than non-shared clonotypes. Sampling was restricted to blood, and TCR repertoires in tissues likely differ from the TCR repertoires found in blood. Based on pairwise subsampling, the degree of clonotype sharing among donors was expected to be affected by sequencing depth. Because the study included a small number of donors, the genetic and exposure-history diversity represented was limited. Naive subsets generally had larger estimated clonotype richness than memory subsets did.

CD8 naive samples were CD45RO-negative cells positively selected for CCR7, giving a CD45RA+CCR7+ population that excluded TemRA cells. The donors were healthy, HIV-negative adults with no recently reported acute infections or vaccinations. Every donor was a Caucasian adult living in Nashville, Tennessee, USA. After blood collection by leukapheresis, PBMCs were isolated using Ficoll-Histopaque density gradient centrifugation and then cryopreserved in the vapor phase of liquid nitrogen. Analytical flow cytometry was used to check the purity and quantity of each magnetically sorted T cell population. From each sorted fraction, genomic DNA was isolated and quantified by UV absorbance on a Nanodrop 2000c. The trim is 0 bases for V and 4 bases for J, with a gap of 9 bases between the germline ends. Reading from cysteine to phenylalanine, the CDR3 counts 15 amino acids. Only CDR3 DNA remains: 45 bases, in frame from the first base. The germline V gene (reference sequence) provides CDR1 LNHDA and CDR2 SQIVND.

Using the deep immunoSEQ assay, multiplex PCR amplified TCR CDR3 regions from genomic DNA. For each cell subset, the extracted genomic DNA was distributed evenly across all wells of several immunoSEQ 96-well plates, and each plate served as one replicate. Each replicate PCR for sorted subsets received around 200 ng genomic DNA, equal to roughly 29,000 T cell genomes. The purified libraries were quantified using a Qubit 3.0 fluorometer, sized with a Bioanalyzer 2100, and then quantified again using the KAPA Library Quantification kit. A separate single-read 150-cycle Illumina NextSeq 550 flow cell was used to sequence each immunoSEQ 96-well plate. Concerning the study's data processing: The immunoSEQ output contained only junctional sequences without quality scores, so filtering could not match that applied to full-length reads. Sequences were annotated with PyIR, a Python wrapper for IgBLAST v1.9, using IMGT germline references to assign V/J genes and CDR3. Reads were removed for weak V/J assignments (E-value above 1e-6), missing CDR3, stop codons, out-of-frame junctions, or ambiguous translated residues. A V3J clonotype was defined by an identical inferred V gene, J gene, and CDR3 amino acid sequence. Percentage overlap between repertoires was calculated by dividing the number of shared unique clonotypes by the size of the smaller repertoire. Three approaches were used to assess repertoire richness: RTK rarefaction, the Chao1 estimator, and Recon v2.1 estimates of unobserved clonotypes. OLGA was used to compute generation probabilities for all TCRbeta clonotypes that the gDNA method yielded from four donors. Entries here come from immuneACCESS through TCRdb and include only in-frame sequences with V and J called. Some clones fail to appear in such tables; in the studies checked, an unresolved V gene covers under half of the shortfall, and the cause of the remainder is unknown. V and J calls and clone size are copied from that table; D and trimming were computed from the DNA. This sample lists around 2.1 million clones; just over 90% were detected once. The ten largest clones add up to more than 1.5% of the sample.

To note about this clone: The specificity of this receptor is unknown. Per-base quality was not reported, and no clone a single base away is much larger than it.

Recombination linked TRBV19 to TRBJ2-2, with no confident D gene call. The sequenced sample was naive CD8+ T cells from PBMCs. The sample's cell subset or site label is to be understood as: CD45RA+CCR7+. The clonotype originates from a man aged 18 to 35 in good health. Some clones in this sample may be carry-over from other donors' samples. The nucleotide sequence is TGTGCCAGTAGTATAGACAGGACGGGCACCGGGGAGCTGTTTTTT. This encodes CASSIDRTGTGELFF.